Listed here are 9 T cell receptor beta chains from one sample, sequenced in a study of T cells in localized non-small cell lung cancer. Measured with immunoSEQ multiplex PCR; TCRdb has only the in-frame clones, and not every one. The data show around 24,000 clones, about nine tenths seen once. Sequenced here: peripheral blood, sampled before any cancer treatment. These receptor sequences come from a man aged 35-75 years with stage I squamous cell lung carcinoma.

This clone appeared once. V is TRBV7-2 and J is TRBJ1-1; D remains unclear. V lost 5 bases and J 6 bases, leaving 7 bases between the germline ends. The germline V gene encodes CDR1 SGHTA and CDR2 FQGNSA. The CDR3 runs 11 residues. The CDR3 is CASSPGAEAFF. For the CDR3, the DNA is TGTGCCAGCAGCCCCGGCGCTGAAGCTTTCTTT.

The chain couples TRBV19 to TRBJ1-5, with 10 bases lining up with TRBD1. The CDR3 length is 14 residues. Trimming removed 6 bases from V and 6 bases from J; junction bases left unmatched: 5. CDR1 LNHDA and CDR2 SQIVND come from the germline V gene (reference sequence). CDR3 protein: CASSSGQGIQPQHF. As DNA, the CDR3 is TGTGCCAGTAGCTCGGGACAGGGGATTCAGCCCCAGCATTTT.

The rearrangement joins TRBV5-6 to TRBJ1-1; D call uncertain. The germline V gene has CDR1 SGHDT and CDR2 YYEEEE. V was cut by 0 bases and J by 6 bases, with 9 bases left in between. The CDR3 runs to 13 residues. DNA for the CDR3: TGTGCCAGCAGCTTGGGAAGGGTCGCTGAAGCTTTCTTT. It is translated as CASSLGRVAEAFF.

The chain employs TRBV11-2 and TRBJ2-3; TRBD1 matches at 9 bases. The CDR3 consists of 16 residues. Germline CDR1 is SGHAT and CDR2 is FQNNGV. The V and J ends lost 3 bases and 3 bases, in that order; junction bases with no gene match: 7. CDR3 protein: CASSLGSTGGTDTQYF. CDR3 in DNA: TGTGCCAGCAGCTTGGGTTCGACAGGGGGGACAGATACGCAGTATTTT.

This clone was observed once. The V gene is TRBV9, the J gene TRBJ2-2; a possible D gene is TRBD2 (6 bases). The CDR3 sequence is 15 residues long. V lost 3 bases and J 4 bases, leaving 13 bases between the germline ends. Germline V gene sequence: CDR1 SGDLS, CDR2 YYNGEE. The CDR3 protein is CASSATAGSTGELFF. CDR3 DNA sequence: TGTGCCAGCAGCGCCACGGCGGGGTCCACCGGGGAGCTGTTTTTT.

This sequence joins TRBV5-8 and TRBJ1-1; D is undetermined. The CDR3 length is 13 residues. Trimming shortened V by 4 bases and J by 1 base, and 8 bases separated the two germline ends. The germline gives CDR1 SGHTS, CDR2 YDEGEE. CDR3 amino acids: CASSIGPNTEAFF. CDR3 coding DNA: TGTGCCAGCAGCATCGGACCGAACACTGAAGCTTTCTTT.

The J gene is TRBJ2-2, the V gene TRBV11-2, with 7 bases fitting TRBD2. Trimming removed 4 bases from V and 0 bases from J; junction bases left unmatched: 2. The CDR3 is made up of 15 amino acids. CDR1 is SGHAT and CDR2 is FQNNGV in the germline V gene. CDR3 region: CASSWTRANTGELFF. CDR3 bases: TGTGCCAGCAGCTGGACTAGGGCGAACACCGGGGAGCTGTTTTTT. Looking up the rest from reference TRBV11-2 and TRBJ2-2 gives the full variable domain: EAGVAQSPRYKIIEKRQSVAFWCNPISGHATLYWYQQILGQGPKLLIQFQNNGVVDDSQLPKDRFSAERLKGVDSTLKIQPAKLEDSAVYLCASSWTRANTGELFFGEGSRLTVL.

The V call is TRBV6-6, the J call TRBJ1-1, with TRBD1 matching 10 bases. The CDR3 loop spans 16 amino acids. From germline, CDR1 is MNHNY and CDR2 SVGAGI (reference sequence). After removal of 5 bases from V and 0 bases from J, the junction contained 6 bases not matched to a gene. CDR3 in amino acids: CASSVPGQGMNTEAFF. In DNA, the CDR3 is TGTGCCAGCAGTGTCCCGGGACAGGGGATGAACACTGAAGCTTTCTTT.

CDR3 in amino acids: CASSQFMGDTEAFF. CDR3 DNA: TGTGCCAGCAGCCAATTTATGGGGGACACTGAAGCTTTCTTT. J is TRBJ1-1 and V is TRBV7-9, with a weak D call TRBD1 (5 bases). CDR1 is SEHNR, CDR2 FQNEAQ, per germline (reference sequence). V was clipped by 5 bases and J by 3 bases, with 13 bases between them. The CDR3 is 14 amino acids.